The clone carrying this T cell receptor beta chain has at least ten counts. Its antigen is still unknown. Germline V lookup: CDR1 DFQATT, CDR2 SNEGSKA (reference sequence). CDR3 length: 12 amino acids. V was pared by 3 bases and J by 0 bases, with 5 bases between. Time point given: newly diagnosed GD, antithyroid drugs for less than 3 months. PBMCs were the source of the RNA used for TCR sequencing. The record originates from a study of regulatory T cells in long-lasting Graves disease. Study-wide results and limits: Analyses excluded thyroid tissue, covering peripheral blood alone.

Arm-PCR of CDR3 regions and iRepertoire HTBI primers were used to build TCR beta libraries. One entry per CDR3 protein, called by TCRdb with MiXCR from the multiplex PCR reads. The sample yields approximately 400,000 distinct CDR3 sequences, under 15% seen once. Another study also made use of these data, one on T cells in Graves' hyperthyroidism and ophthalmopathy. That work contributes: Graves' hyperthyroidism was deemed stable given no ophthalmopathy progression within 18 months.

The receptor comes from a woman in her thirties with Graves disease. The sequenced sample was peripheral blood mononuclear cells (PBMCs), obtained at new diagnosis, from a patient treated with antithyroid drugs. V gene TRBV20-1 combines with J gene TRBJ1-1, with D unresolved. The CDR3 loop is CSARGMNTEAFF. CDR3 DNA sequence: TGCAGTGCTAGGGGGATGAACACTGAAGCTTTCTTT.